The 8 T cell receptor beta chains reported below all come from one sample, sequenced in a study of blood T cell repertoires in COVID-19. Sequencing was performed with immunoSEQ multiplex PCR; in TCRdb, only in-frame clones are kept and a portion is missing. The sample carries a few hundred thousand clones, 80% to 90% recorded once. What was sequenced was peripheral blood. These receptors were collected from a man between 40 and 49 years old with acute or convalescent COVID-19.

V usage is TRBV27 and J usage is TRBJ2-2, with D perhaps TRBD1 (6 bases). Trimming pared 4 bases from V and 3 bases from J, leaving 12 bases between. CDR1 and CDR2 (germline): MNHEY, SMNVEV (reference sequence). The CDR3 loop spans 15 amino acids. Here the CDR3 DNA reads TGTGCCAGCAGTTCCAAGACAGGACACACCGGGGAGCTGTTTTTT. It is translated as CASSSKTGHTGELFF.

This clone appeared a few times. CDR3 sequence (DNA): TGTGCCAGCAGCGACCCGGGACTGCTCTCCTACGAGCAGTACTTC. As protein: CASSDPGLLSYEQYF. The chain recombines TRBV6-6 with TRBJ2-7, with D perhaps TRBD2 (6 bases). CDR1 and CDR2 (germline): MNHNY, SVGAGI (reference sequence). This CDR3 contains 15 residues. V lost 6 bases to trimming and J lost 0 bases, with 15 bases between them.

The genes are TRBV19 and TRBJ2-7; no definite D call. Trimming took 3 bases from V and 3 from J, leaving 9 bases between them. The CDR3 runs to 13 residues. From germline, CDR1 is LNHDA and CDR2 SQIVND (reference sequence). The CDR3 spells CASSMGLDYEQYF. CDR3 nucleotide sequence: TGTGCCAGTAGTATGGGCCTCGACTACGAGCAGTACTTC.

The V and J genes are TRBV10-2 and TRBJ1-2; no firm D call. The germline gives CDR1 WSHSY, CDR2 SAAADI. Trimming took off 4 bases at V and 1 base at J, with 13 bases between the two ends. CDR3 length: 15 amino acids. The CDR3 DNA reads TGCGCCAGCAGTGTAAGCCTGAATAGTAACTATGGCTACACCTTC. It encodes CASSVSLNSNYGYTF.

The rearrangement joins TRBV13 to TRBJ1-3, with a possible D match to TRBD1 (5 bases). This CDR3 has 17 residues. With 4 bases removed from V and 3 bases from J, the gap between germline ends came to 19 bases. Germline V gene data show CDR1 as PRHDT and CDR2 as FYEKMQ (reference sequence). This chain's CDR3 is CASSYPTSGWGGNTIYF. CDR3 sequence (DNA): TGTGCCAGCAGCTACCCGACCTCAGGGTGGGGTGGAAACACCATATATTTT.

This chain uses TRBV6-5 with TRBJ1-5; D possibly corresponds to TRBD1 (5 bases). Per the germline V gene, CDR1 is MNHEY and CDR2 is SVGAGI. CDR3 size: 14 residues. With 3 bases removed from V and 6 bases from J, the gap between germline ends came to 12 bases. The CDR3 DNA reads TGTGCCAGCAGTTATTCCAGGGAAGGTCAGCCCCAGCATTTT. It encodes CASSYSREGQPQHF.

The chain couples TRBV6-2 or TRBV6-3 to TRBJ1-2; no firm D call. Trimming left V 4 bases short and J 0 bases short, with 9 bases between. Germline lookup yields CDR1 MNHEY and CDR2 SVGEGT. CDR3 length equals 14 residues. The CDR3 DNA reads TGTGCCAGCAGTTCGGCAGCGGCTAACTATGGCTACACCTTC. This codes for CASSSAAANYGYTF.

The CDR3 DNA reads TGTGCCAGCAGCCAGTCCCTAAAGCGGGAGGCCTACGAGCAGTACTTC. Translating gives CASSQSLKREAYEQYF. This rearrangement joins TRBV5-6 to TRBJ2-7; 9 bases are shared with TRBD2. The trim removed 4 bases at V and 2 bases at J, leaving 10 bases unmatched. The CDR3 consists of 16 residues. CDR1 SGHDT and CDR2 YYEEEE come from the germline V gene.